Below, 32 T cell receptor beta chains from the same sample are listed, as sequenced in a study of chemoradiotherapy in HPV16-positive cancers. TCRdb's copy holds only in-frame clones and misses some; the assay was immunoSEQ multiplex PCR. In the table there are 9,500 to 12,000 clones, just over 90% of which are singletons. The specimen was blood, collected from a patient who underwent chemoradiotherapy. The receptors originated from a human donor with HPV-associated anogenital cancer.

The chain has TRBV11-2 and TRBJ2-5; TRBD2 matches 8 bases. CDR1 SGHAT and CDR2 FQNNGV come from the germline V gene. The junction had 1 base not matched to a gene; V was cut back by 1 base and J by 3 bases. There are 14 residues in the CDR3. CDR3 in DNA: TGTGCCAGCAGCTTAGCGGGAGGGAAAGAGACCCAGTACTTC. This gives the protein CASSLAGGKETQYF.

This chain connects TRBV6-5 to TRBJ2-1, with D unclear. The CDR3 loop spans 15 amino acids. CDR1 is MNHEY, CDR2 SVGAGI, per germline. V dropped 2 bases and J dropped 7 bases, with 15 bases sitting between them. CDR3 in amino acids: CASSYARVSGNEQFF. CDR3 sequence (DNA): TGTGCCAGCAGTTACGCCCGGGTCTCTGGGAATGAGCAGTTCTTC.

The chain combines TRBV4-1 with TRBJ2-7; the match to TRBD1 covers 7 bases. CDR1 and CDR2 from the germline V gene are MGHRA and YSYEKL. The V segment lost 0 bases and the J segment 2 bases; nucleotides outside the gene matches: 4. The CDR3 spans 15 residues. The CDR3 DNA follows: TGCGCCAGCAGCCAAGAGGTGCAGGGGGCCTACGAGCAGTACTTC. As protein: CASSQEVQGAYEQYF.

This clone was counted between two and nine times. V usage is TRBV4-2 and J usage is TRBJ1-1, with TRBD1 matching 11 bases. Trimming cost V 0 bases and J 4 bases; bases outside gene matches: 4. The germline V gene has CDR1 LGHNA and CDR2 YNFKEQ. The CDR3 sequence is 16 residues long. The CDR3 loop is CASSQERGQGATEAFF. The CDR3, as DNA: TGTGCCAGCAGCCAAGAGAGAGGACAGGGGGCCACTGAAGCTTTCTTT.

The V gene is TRBV9, the J gene TRBJ2-5; 7 nucleotides agree with TRBD2. Per germline, CDR1 SGDLS and CDR2 YYNGEE. There are 15 residues in the CDR3. Trimming removed 0 bases from V and 2 bases from J; junction bases left unmatched: 4. The CDR3 nucleotides read TGTGCCAGCAGCGTAGACGGGGGGAGACAAGAGACCCAGTACTTC. This sequence encodes CASSVDGGRQETQYF.

The CDR3 is CASSPRAFGHSPLHF. CDR3 DNA sequence: TGTGCCAGCAGCCCCCGAGCTTTCGGCCATTCACCCCTCCACTTT. The genes are TRBV9 and TRBJ1-6; D not certain. Germline lookup yields CDR1 SGDLS and CDR2 YYNGEE. The V and J ends lost 4 bases and 8 bases respectively, with 16 bases between them. This CDR3 is 15 amino acids long.

This chain uses TRBV7-2 with TRBJ2-1; possible D gene TRBD2, 7 bases. The V and J ends lost 3 bases and 7 bases respectively, with 10 bases between them. This CDR3 region has 13 residues. CDR1 is SGHTA, CDR2 FQGNSA, per germline. The CDR3 loop is CASSLAGANEQFF. CDR3 sequence (DNA): TGTGCCAGCAGCTTGGCGGGGGCAAATGAGCAGTTCTTC.

This sequence joins TRBV7-9 and TRBJ2-7; 11 bases align to TRBD1. Trimming cost V 1 base and J 3 bases; bases outside gene matches: 2. The CDR3 extends over 15 amino acids. Germline loops: CDR1 SEHNR, CDR2 FQNEAQ (reference sequence). CDR3: CASSLEGTGGYEQYF. The CDR3 DNA sequence: TGTGCCAGCAGCTTAGAGGGGACAGGGGGCTACGAGCAGTACTTC. Supplemented by reference TRBV7-9 and TRBJ2-7, the full variable domain reads DTGVSQNPRHKITKRGQNVTFRCDPISEHNRLYWYRQTLGQGPEFLTYFQNEAQLEKSRLLSDRFSAERPKGSFSTLEIQRTEQGDSAMYLCASSLEGTGGYEQYFGPGTRLTVT.

The genes are TRBV11-2 and TRBJ1-4; D is uncertain. The CDR3 runs to 15 residues. The germline CDR1 and CDR2 sequences are SGHAT and FQNNGV. V dropped 4 bases and J dropped 0 bases, with 9 bases sitting between them. The DNA for the CDR3 is TGTGCCAGCAGCTCATACAGCTCAACTAATGAAAAACTGTTTTTT. This encodes CASSSYSSTNEKLFF.

The chain links TRBV12-5 to TRBJ2-1, with 8 bases lining up with TRBD2. The germline V gene encodes CDR1 LGHNT and CDR2 FRNRAP. CDR3 length equals 16 residues. V lost 4 bases to trimming and J lost 1 base; unmatched junction nucleotides: 6. CDR3 DNA sequence: TGTGCTAGTGGTTGGAAAACTAGCGGTTCCTACAATGAGCAGTTCTTC. Its protein product is CASGWKTSGSYNEQFF.

V gene TRBV9 combines with J gene TRBJ2-1; TRBD1 aligns across 7 bases. This CDR3 has 15 residues. Losses at the gene ends were 0 bases for V and 4 bases for J; bases not matched to a gene: 4. The germline V gene encodes CDR1 SGDLS and CDR2 YYNGEE. CDR3 amino acids: CASSVGLRGYNEQFF. In DNA, the CDR3 is TGTGCCAGCAGCGTAGGGCTCAGGGGGTACAATGAGCAGTTCTTC.

The gene calls are TRBV5-1 and TRBJ1-2, with TRBD1 as a possible D gene (6 bases). CDR1 and CDR2 from the germline V gene are SGHRS and YFSETQ. The V and J ends lost 4 bases and 2 bases respectively, with 12 bases between them. The CDR3 consists of 14 residues. The chain's CDR3 is CASSVTGLNYGYTF. The CDR3 DNA follows: TGCGCCAGCAGCGTAACAGGGTTAAACTATGGCTACACCTTC. The full variable domain, rest sourced from reference TRBV5-1 and TRBJ1-2, is KAGVTQTPRYLIKTRGQQVTLSCSPISGHRSVSWYQQTPGQGLQFLFEYFSETQRNKGNFPGRFSGRQFSNSRSEMNVSTLELGDSALYLCASSVTGLNYGYTFGSGTRLTVV.

This chain connects TRBV11-1 to TRBJ2-4, with 9 nucleotides matching TRBD2. CDR3 size: 14 residues. V lost 5 bases and J lost 8; bases outside the gene matches: 7. The germline gives CDR1 SGHAT, CDR2 FQDESV (reference sequence). CDR3 sequence reads: CASSRGGARDIQYF. CDR3 sequence (DNA): TGTGCCAGCAGCCGCGGGGGGGCGCGGGACATTCAGTACTTC.

CDR3 sequence reads: CASSLGGLQGQYF. In DNA form, the CDR3 reads TGTGCCAGCAGCTTAGGAGGATTGCAGGGCCAGTACTTC. The gene calls are TRBV7-8 and TRBJ2-7, with TRBD1 as a possible D gene (5 bases). Germline CDR1 reads SGHVS; CDR2 reads FQNEAQ. V was clipped by 1 base and J by 10 bases, with 14 bases between them. The CDR3 is 13 amino acids.

This rearrangement joins TRBV5-5 to TRBJ2-2, with D possibly being TRBD2 (7 bases). The CDR3 consists of 17 residues. Germline V CDR1 and CDR2: SGHKS, YYEKEE (reference sequence). V was trimmed by 0 bases and J by 0 bases, leaving 12 bases between them. The CDR3 sequence is CASSLAWGGPNTGELFF. CDR3 coding DNA: TGTGCCAGCAGCTTGGCCTGGGGGGGCCCGAACACCGGGGAGCTGTTTTTT.

This rearrangement joins TRBV5-1 to TRBJ2-1; TRBD2 agrees at 9 bases. The CDR3 contains 15 residues. The germline V gene has CDR1 SGHRS and CDR2 YFSETQ. The ends lost 0 bases at V and 7 bases at J; junction bases unmatched: 5. The DNA for the CDR3 is TGCGCCAGCAGCTTGGAGGGACTAGCCCCAAATGAGCAGTTCTTC. Protein sequence: CASSLEGLAPNEQFF.

This clone was detected a few times. The chain combines TRBV4-3 with TRBJ2-7, with TRBD1 matching 7 bases. CDR1 is LGHNA, CDR2 YSLEER, per germline. J was trimmed by 2 bases and V by 1 base; bases with no gene match: 5. The CDR3 has 15 amino acids. CDR3 region: CASSQADRSPYEQYF. CDR3 coding DNA: TGCGCCAGCAGCCAAGCGGACAGGAGCCCCTACGAGCAGTACTTC.

CDR3 sequence reads: CASSLMNEQFF. CDR3 coding DNA: TGTGCCAGCAGCTTAATGAATGAGCAGTTCTTC. The chain uses TRBV11-3 and TRBJ2-1; D call uncertain. The CDR3 loop spans 11 amino acids. Trimming took off 2 bases at V and 7 bases at J, with 3 bases between the two ends. The V gene's germline CDR1 is SGHNT and CDR2 YENEEA.

V and J are TRBV7-3 and TRBJ2-2, with D perhaps matching TRBD2 (5 bases). The CDR3 totals 12 residues. V was pared by 10 bases and J by 7 bases, with 13 bases between. The germline V gene encodes CDR1 SGHTA and CDR2 FQGTGA. The DNA for the CDR3 is TGTGCCACCTCGCGGGTCGGCGGGGAGCTGTTTTTT. It codes for CATSRVGGELFF.

The CDR3 sequence is CASSKAGTPNTDTQYF. CDR3 DNA sequence: TGTGCCAGCAGCAAAGCCGGGACTCCTAACACAGATACGCAGTATTTT. The rearrangement uses TRBV9 and TRBJ2-3; maybe TRBD2 (6 bases). Looked up from germline, CDR1 is SGDLS and CDR2 is YYNGEE. The CDR3 extends over 16 amino acids. The V and J ends lost 4 bases and 2 bases respectively, with 17 bases between them.

The CDR3 protein is CASGLDRGLTNSPLHF. The CDR3 nucleotides are TGTGCCAGCGGTCTGGACAGGGGGCTTACAAATTCACCCCTCCACTTT. The chain uses TRBV27 and TRBJ1-6, with 11 bases that match TRBD1. CDR3 length: 16 amino acids. The germline V gene has CDR1 MNHEY and CDR2 SMNVEV (reference sequence). V gave up 8 bases and J gave up 7 bases; unmatched junction bases: 10.

This clone was seen once. This rearrangement joins TRBV9 to TRBJ2-3; D unresolved. V lost 4 bases and J lost 6, with 21 bases in between. Looked up from germline, CDR1 is SGDLS and CDR2 is YYNGEE. This CDR3 is built from 16 residues. CDR3: CASSPRLKGTADTQYF. The CDR3 DNA reads as TGTGCCAGCAGCCCCCGCTTGAAGGGCACTGCGGATACGCAGTATTTT.

This clone was seen a few times. The chain carries TRBV7-2 and TRBJ2-5; D is possibly TRBD2 (5 bases). The CDR3 has 15 amino acids. The ends were cut back, 1 base at V and 5 bases at J, with 14 bases in the middle. Germline CDR1 reads SGHTA; CDR2 reads FQGNSA. In nucleotides, the CDR3 is TGTGCCAGCAGCTTAGTCCGGGGAATGGGGGAGACCCAGTACTTC. It is translated as CASSLVRGMGETQYF.

V and J are TRBV29-1 and TRBJ2-1, with TRBD2 matching over 15 bases. In germline, CDR1 is SQVTM, CDR2 ANQGSEA. J lost 0 bases, V lost 6 bases, and 6 bases had no gene match. This CDR3 is built from 17 residues. CDR3 bases: TGCAGCGTAGCCGGGACTAGCGGGGGGAGCTCCTACAATGAGCAGTTCTTC. Encoded protein: CSVAGTSGGSSYNEQFF.

The chain is built from TRBV4-2 and TRBJ2-6; unclear D gene. Trimming took 2 bases from V and 1 from J, leaving 9 bases between them. The CDR3 has 16 residues. Per germline, CDR1 LGHNA and CDR2 YNFKEQ. CDR3: CASSQNKGSGANVLTF. In nucleotides, the CDR3 is TGTGCCAGCAGCCAAAACAAAGGTTCTGGGGCCAACGTCCTGACTTTC.

This clone was observed once. J is TRBJ2-7 and V is TRBV4-1, with 8 bases identical to TRBD2. Germline lookup yields CDR1 MGHRA and CDR2 YSYEKL. The CDR3 has 17 residues. V lost 1 base, J lost 7 bases, and 15 bases stayed unmatched. The CDR3 sequence is CASSQALRGGTWREQYF. The CDR3 nucleotides read TGCGCCAGCAGCCAAGCCCTCCGGGGGGGTACCTGGAGGGAGCAGTACTTC.

This chain connects TRBV18 to TRBJ1-6, with D hard to call. Per germline, CDR1 KGHSH and CDR2 LQKENI. V was pared by 1 base and J by 8 bases, with 9 bases between. CDR3 length equals 14 residues. CDR3 nucleotides: TGTGCCAGCTCACCACGCCCTGGGGATTCACCCCTCCACTTT. Translating it yields CASSPRPGDSPLHF.

The rearrangement links TRBV11-3 to TRBJ2-3; 8 bases agree with TRBD2. Germline CDR1 reads SGHNT; CDR2 reads YENEEA. This CDR3 has 15 amino acids. The ends lost 1 base at V and 0 bases at J; junction bases unmatched: 0. The CDR3 protein is CASSLAGGSTDTQYF. CDR3 coding DNA: TGTGCCAGCAGCTTAGCGGGGGGGAGCACAGATACGCAGTATTTT. Full variable domain (outside the CDR3, taken from reference TRBV11-3 and TRBJ2-3): EAGVVQSPRYKIIEKKQPVAFWCNPISGHNTLYWYLQNLGQGPELLIRYENEEAVDDSQLPKDRFSAERLKGVDSTLKIQPAELGDSAVYLCASSLAGGSTDTQYFGPGTRLTVL.

The chain couples TRBV6-5 to TRBJ2-5; the D is unclear. The end of the DNA fits TRBJ2-7 better, so the J call may be wrong. The CDR3 has 14 amino acids. Germline V gene lookup returns CDR1 MNHEY and CDR2 SVGAGI. The CDR3: CASSYYDSSYEQYF. CDR3 nucleotides: TGTGCCAGCAGTTACTACGATTCCTCCTACGAGCAGTACTTC.

The J gene is TRBJ2-5, the V gene TRBV18; D may match TRBD1 or TRBD2 (5 bases each). The germline gives CDR1 KGHSH, CDR2 LQKENI. V lost 6 bases and J 6 bases, leaving 26 bases between the germline ends. The length of the CDR3 is 17 residues. CDR3 loop: CASSFTTNRGGMKTQYF. The DNA of the CDR3 is TGTGCCAGCTCTTTCACTACGAACCGGGGCGGCATGAAGACCCAGTACTTC. Supplemented by reference TRBV18 and TRBJ2-5, the full variable domain reads NAGVMQNPRHLVRRRGQEARLRCSPMKGHSHVYWYRQLPEEGLKFMVYLQKENIIDESGMPKERFSAEFPKEGPSILRIQQVVRGDSAAYFCASSFTTNRGGMKTQYFGPGTRLLVL.

The chain uses TRBV7-3 and TRBJ2-3; possibly TRBD2 for D (6 bases). Trimming pared 3 bases from V and 3 bases from J, leaving 13 bases between. The CDR3 contains 15 residues. The germline gives CDR1 SGHTA, CDR2 FQGTGA. The chain's CDR3 is CASSFVGGKTDTQYF. CDR3 nucleotides: TGTGCCAGCAGCTTCGTGGGGGGTAAGACAGATACGCAGTATTTT. The complete variable domain, with remaining parts taken from reference TRBV7-3 and TRBJ2-3, reads GAGVSQTPSNKVTEKGKYVELRCDPISGHTALYWYRQSLGQGPEFLIYFQGTGAADDSGLPNDRFFAVRPEGSVSTLKIQRTERGDSAVYLCASSFVGGKTDTQYFGPGTRLTVL.

The chain links TRBV7-9 to TRBJ2-2; TRBD1 is a possible D gene (5 bases). Germline V lookup: CDR1 SEHNR, CDR2 FQNEAQ (reference sequence). Between the trimmed V and J ends, which lost 5 bases and 4 bases, there was a span of 8 bases. The CDR3 is 13 amino acids. CDR3 DNA sequence: TGTGCCAGCAGCGGACACAGCACCGGGGAGCTGTTTTTT. Protein product: CASSGHSTGELFF.